This T cell receptor (beta chain) was identified in a study of early T cells in non-severe SARS-CoV-2 infection. In the study overall: It was bulk RNA from unsorted whole blood that was sequenced, and the chains were unpaired. General study points: Anti-spike CD8 responses were favored in VDJdb matching, and private and CD4 specificities were missed.

CDR1 is SGHVS and CDR2 is FNYEAQ in the germline V gene. The CDR3 contains 16 residues. The V segment lost 2 bases and the J segment 7 bases; nucleotides outside the gene matches: 7. This clonotype was counted many times. Its antigen is as yet unknown. Molecules of cDNA were individually given unique molecular identifiers that were attached to them. TCRdb redid the calling of the 5' RACE reads with MiXCR, one entry per CDR3 protein. In the table there are some 60,000 distinct CDR3 sequences, about 12% of which are singletons. The genes are TRBV7-6 and TRBJ2-1; TRBD2 aligns across 11 bases. The receptor comes from an adult who was a healthcare worker with PCR-confirmed SARS-CoV-2 infection or an uninfected control (not recorded which). The starting material was whole blood, obtained at baseline. CDR3 coding DNA: TGTGCCAGCAGCTTATTGGTAGCGGGAGGGCAGAATGAGCAGTTCTTC. Translation: CASSLLVAGGQNEQFF.